This entry concerns a single TCR beta chain. Original data processing: Quantification of nucleated cells was approximated via reference gene primer amplification. Here immunoSEQ multiplex PCR was the method, and the copy in TCRdb shows in-frame clones only, minus some. Clone size and V and J calls were adopted from that table, with D and trimming inferred from the DNA. The data show 120,000 to 150,000 clones, more than 75% seen once. Germline-derived CDR1 and CDR2 are MNHEY and SMNVEV (reference sequence). This CDR3 is 17 amino acids long. V gave up 5 bases and J gave up 6 bases; unmatched junction bases: 12. This entry belongs to a study of blood T cell repertoires in COVID-19. Study context: Sites in the United States, Italy and Spain provided acute and convalescent COVID-19 samples. The analysed material was cDNA or gDNA that came from T cells, B-cell-depleted T cells, or PBMCs.

The receptor was isolated from a man aged 60-69 years with acute or convalescent COVID-19. The chain employs TRBV27 and TRBJ2-1; 11 bases line up with TRBD2. Sequencing was performed on peripheral blood. CDR3 sequence: CASSGGALAGVGNEQFF. CDR3 DNA sequence: TGTGCCAGCAGTGGAGGGGCACTAGCGGGAGTAGGCAATGAGCAGTTCTTC.